Sequencing of this TCR beta chain was carried out in a study of Graves' ophthalmopathy and Graves' hyperthyroidism. Study conclusions and caveats: With a specificity of roughly 72% and a sensitivity of about 69%, the model predicted ophthalmopathy progression.

The study amplified TCR beta CDR3 regions using RNA transcripts. First-round RT-PCR with HTBI primers preceded a second-round multiplex PCR. One entry per CDR3 protein, called by TCRdb with MiXCR from the multiplex PCR reads. The table has about 500,000 distinct CDR3 sequences, about an eighth seen once. In this sample, this clonotype turned up a few times. The antigen remains undetermined. V was clipped by 6 bases and J by 2 bases; unmatched bases: 8. The CDR3 loop spans 15 amino acids. The receptor was derived from a woman in her 30s with Graves' ophthalmopathy. The chain is built from TRBV12-3 or TRBV12-4 and TRBJ2-7; TRBD1 agrees at 9 bases. The sample consisted of blood. Here the CDR3 reads CASSRAGTGTYEQYF. The CDR3 DNA is TGTGCCAGCAGCCGAGCCGGGACAGGGACCTACGAGCAGTACTTC.